This record covers a single T cell receptor beta chain. The antigen is not known. The entry originates in a study of response to subunit inactivated influenza vaccine. The CDR3 length is 16 residues. Trimming removed 2 bases from V and 3 bases from J; junction bases left unmatched: 8. Germline V gene lookup returns CDR1 KGHDR and CDR2 SFDVKD. Study-level findings and limits: Few additional T cells are recruited per seasonal influenza vaccination, authors suggested.

MiXCR was run by TCRdb on the RT-PCR reads, yielding one entry per CDR3 protein. The sample contains 650,000 to 800,000 distinct CDR3 sequences, roughly 13% of which appear only once. The TCR sequence derives from a man aged 45 to 65 who received an inactivated influenza vaccine. The V and J genes are TRBV24-1 and TRBJ1-2, with TRBD1 matching 7 bases. Sequences were derived from PBMCs from blood, sampled 14 to 15 days before vaccination. This CDR3 is CATSDYPGQNYYGYTF. The DNA of the CDR3 is TGTGCCACCAGTGATTACCCGGGACAGAATTACTATGGCTACACCTTC.